These T cell receptor beta chains were read from a single sample in a study of blood T cell repertoires in COVID-19. The data were produced by immunoSEQ multiplex PCR, yet TCRdb's version contains in-frame clones alone and is incomplete. The sample shows around 110,000 clones, about nine tenths of them seen only once. The sample consisted of peripheral blood. The receptors originated from a human donor with active COVID-19. The donor label of this sample is uncertain. CDR3s include the opening cysteine and the closing phenylalanine or tryptophan. Each record gives: V gene, D gene, CDR3 protein. A D gene is named only where the DNA matches it firmly.

V gene: TRBV11-3
D gene: -
CDR3 protein: CASSLAGGINGEQFF

V gene: TRBV24-1
D gene: -
CDR3 protein: CATSDPLAGRTDTQYF

V gene: TRBV11-2
D gene: -
CDR3 protein: CASSLNIQGKNEQYF

V gene: TRBV12-3/TRBV12-4
D gene: -
CDR3 protein: CASSPTGSYGYTF

V gene: TRBV4-2
D gene: TRBD1
CDR3 protein: CASSQEARGTEAFF

V gene: TRBV14
D gene: -
CDR3 protein: CASSHLTGNNSPLHF

V gene: TRBV27
D gene: -
CDR3 protein: CASRSHQGYYGYTF

V gene: TRBV4-3
D gene: -
CDR3 protein: CASSQGRGAGTGELFF

V gene: TRBV11-3
D gene: TRBD1
CDR3 protein: CASSLEGQGISYEQYF

V gene: TRBV7-9
D gene: -
CDR3 protein: CASSPRVATNEKLFF

V gene: TRBV9
D gene: TRBD1
CDR3 protein: CASSGYRGSITGELFF

V gene: TRBV5-4
D gene: TRBD1
CDR3 protein: CASSSTGQGLEQYF

V gene: TRBV10-3
D gene: -
CDR3 protein: CAISEQINIQETQYF

V gene: TRBV3-1/TRBV3-2
D gene: TRBD1
CDR3 protein: CASSQEPQGSTYEQYF

V gene: TRBV4-1
D gene: TRBD1
CDR3 protein: CASSPRPGTGNADTQYF

V gene: TRBV9
D gene: TRBD2
CDR3 protein: CASSIWTSGGAGEQFF

V gene: TRBV6-2/TRBV6-3
D gene: TRBD1
CDR3 protein: CASSRGTGGVGYTF

V gene: TRBV19
D gene: -
CDR3 protein: CASSSSQANTEAFF

V gene: TRBV6-2/TRBV6-3
D gene: -
CDR3 protein: CASSYSDEQFF

V gene: TRBV19
D gene: -
CDR3 protein: CASSIRRGSQPQHF

V gene: TRBV7-9
D gene: -
CDR3 protein: CASSSRQVRDTGELFF

V gene: TRBV24-1
D gene: TRBD1
CDR3 protein: CATSDETGLTGELFF

V gene: TRBV24-1
D gene: TRBD1
CDR3 protein: CATSDPRRDRVYEQYF

V gene: TRBV18
D gene: -
CDR3 protein: CASSPRSSSGSLGVDTF

V gene: TRBV6-6
D gene: TRBD1
CDR3 protein: CASSHSGQGETQYF

V gene: TRBV5-1
D gene: -
CDR3 protein: CASSRLRDTAHNEQFF

V gene: TRBV19
D gene: TRBD1
CDR3 protein: CASRARGRRKTEAFF